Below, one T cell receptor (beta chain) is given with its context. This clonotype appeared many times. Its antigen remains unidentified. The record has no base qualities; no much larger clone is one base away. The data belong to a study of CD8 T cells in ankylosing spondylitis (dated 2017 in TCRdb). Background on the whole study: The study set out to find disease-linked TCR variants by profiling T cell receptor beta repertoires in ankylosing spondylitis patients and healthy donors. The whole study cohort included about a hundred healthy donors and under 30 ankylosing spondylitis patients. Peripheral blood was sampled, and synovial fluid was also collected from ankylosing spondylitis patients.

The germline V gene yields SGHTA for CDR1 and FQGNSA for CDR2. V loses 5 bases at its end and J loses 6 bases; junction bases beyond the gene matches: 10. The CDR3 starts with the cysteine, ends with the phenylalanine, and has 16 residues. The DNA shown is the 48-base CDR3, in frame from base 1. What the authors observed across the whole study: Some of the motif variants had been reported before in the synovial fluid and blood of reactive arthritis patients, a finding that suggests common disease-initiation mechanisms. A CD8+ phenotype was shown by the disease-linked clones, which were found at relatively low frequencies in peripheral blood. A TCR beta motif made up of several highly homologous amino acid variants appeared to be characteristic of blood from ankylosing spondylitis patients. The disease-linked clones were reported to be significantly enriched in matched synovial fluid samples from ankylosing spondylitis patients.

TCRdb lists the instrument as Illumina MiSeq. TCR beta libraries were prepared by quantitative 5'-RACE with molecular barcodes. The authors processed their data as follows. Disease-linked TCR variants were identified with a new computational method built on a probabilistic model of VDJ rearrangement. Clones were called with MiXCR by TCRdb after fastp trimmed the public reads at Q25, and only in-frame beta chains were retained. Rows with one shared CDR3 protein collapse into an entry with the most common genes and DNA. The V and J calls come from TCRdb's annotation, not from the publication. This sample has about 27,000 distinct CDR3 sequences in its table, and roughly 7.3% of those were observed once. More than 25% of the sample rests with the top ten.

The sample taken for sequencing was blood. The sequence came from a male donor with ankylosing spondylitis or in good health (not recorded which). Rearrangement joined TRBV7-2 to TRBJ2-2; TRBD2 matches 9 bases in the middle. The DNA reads TGTGCCAGCAGCCCGCTGGTTACTAGCGGGTCCGGGGAGCTGTTTTTT. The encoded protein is CASSPLVTSGSGELFF.